Listed here are 2 T cell receptor beta chains from one sample, sequenced in a study of shared clonotypes between healthy human individuals. Sequencing was performed with immunoSEQ multiplex PCR; in TCRdb, only in-frame clones are kept and a portion is missing. The repertoire holds around 500,000 clones, with approximately 84% as singletons. What was sequenced was PBMCs. These receptors were obtained from a woman aged 40 to 49 in good health. Some clones in this sample may be carry-over from other donors' samples.

The chain carries TRBV18 and TRBJ2-2, with D perhaps matching TRBD2 (5 bases). The CDR3 spans 13 residues. V lost 4 bases, J lost 5 bases, and 8 bases lay in between. The germline V gene encodes CDR1 KGHSH and CDR2 LQKENI. The CDR3 DNA sequence: TGTGCCAGCTCACTAGGAGGAACCGGGGAGCTGTTTTTT. Translation gives CASSLGGTGELFF.

This clone appeared a single time. This chain connects TRBV6-1 to TRBJ2-1; TRBD2 matches at 13 bases. V was clipped by 1 base and J by 10 bases; unmatched bases: 7. Germline-derived CDR1 and CDR2 are MNHNS and SASEGT. This CDR3 has 16 amino acids. The CDR3 DNA follows: TGTGCCAGCAGTGAAGGTCCTGGACTAGCGGGAGAAGAGCAGTTCTTC. Translating gives CASSEGPGLAGEEQFF.